The 6 T cell receptor beta chains presented below share a single source sample, sequenced in a study of T cell changes during pregnancy in multiple sclerosis. Profiling relied on immunoSEQ multiplex PCR, and the TCRdb table lists in-frame clones only, not all of them. Here the sample spans around 43,000 clones, roughly 93% being singletons. This sample comprised CD8+ T cells from peripheral blood mononuclear cells, obtained after pregnancy. The receptors here all came from a female donor with multiple sclerosis, enrolled in a pregnancy study.

V usage is TRBV27 and J usage is TRBJ2-1, with D perhaps matching TRBD2 (6 bases). Germline CDR1 reads MNHEY; CDR2 reads SMNVEV (reference sequence). The germline V and J ends were trimmed by 3 bases and 9 bases, with 15 bases remaining between them. The length of the CDR3 is 14 residues. CDR3 region: CASSLGTSGGEQFF. DNA of the CDR3: TGTGCCAGCAGTTTGGGGACCTCCGGGGGTGAGCAGTTCTTC.

The chain carries TRBV5-4 and TRBJ2-1; D remains ambiguous. CDR1 SGHNT and CDR2 YYREEE come from the germline V gene (reference sequence). Trimming cost V 5 bases and J 4 bases, with 10 bases left between them. This CDR3 contains 13 residues. The CDR3 DNA follows: TGTGCCAGCAGATTCGACTCGTACAATGAGCAGTTCTTC. It codes for CASRFDSYNEQFF.

This rearrangement joins TRBV7-8 to TRBJ1-2; TRBD1 aligns across 7 bases. The CDR3 runs 15 residues. The ends lost 1 base at V and 5 bases at J; junction bases unmatched: 7. Germline V gives CDR1 SGHVS, CDR2 FQNEAQ. CDR3 bases: TGTGCCAGCAGCTTAGGGACAGGTCGTTGGTATGGCTACACCTTC. Translation gives CASSLGTGRWYGYTF.

This chain joins TRBV28 and TRBJ2-7; D gene ambiguous. Germline CDR1 is MDHEN and CDR2 is SYDVKM. The germline V and J ends were trimmed by 5 bases and 4 bases, with 9 bases remaining between them. This CDR3 is built from 12 residues. The CDR3 sequence is CASSPLFYEQYF. CDR3 DNA sequence: TGTGCCAGCAGTCCTCTATTTTACGAGCAGTACTTC. Full variable domain (rest looked up from reference TRBV28 and TRBJ2-7): DVKVTQSSRYLVKRTGEKVFLECVQDMDHENMFWYRQDPGLGLRLIYFSYDVKMKEKGDIPEGYSVSREKKERFSLILESASTNQTSMYLCASSPLFYEQYFGPGTRLTVT.

The chain links TRBV5-1 to TRBJ2-1; D gene ambiguous. Trimming stripped 4 bases from V and 9 bases from J, with 8 bases between. Germline lookup yields CDR1 SGHRS and CDR2 YFSETQ. The CDR3 runs to 11 residues. CDR3 amino acids: CASSTRGEQFF. The CDR3 coding sequence is TGCGCCAGCAGCACTCGCGGTGAGCAGTTCTTC.

This clone was counted between two and nine times. The chain employs TRBV10-3 and TRBJ1-6; no clear D. This CDR3 has 12 residues. V dropped 6 bases and J dropped 14 bases, with 14 bases sitting between them. CDR1 is ENHRY, CDR2 SYGVKD, per germline. CDR3 coding DNA: TGTGCCATCAGCGGGTCCCCTTTGGCCCTCCACTTT. The encoded protein is CAISGSPLALHF.